One sample yielded the 8 T cell receptor beta chains listed below, sequenced in a study of OX40 agonist ivuxolimab in advanced cancers. Library generation was performed with the immunoSEQ multiplex PCR assay. The immuneACCESS repertoire file appears here via TCRdb, limited to in-frame rearrangements. These files lack a portion of the clones; in checked studies, under half of the deficit traces to unresolved V genes, and the cause of the others is not known. Within this sample are over 25,000 clones, with approximately 86% of them counted one time only. About 30% of the sample comes from the top ten. This sample comprised CD4+ or CD8+ T cells sorted from blood, obtained in a trial of the OX40 agonist ivuxolimab. The source of these receptors is an adult with an advanced solid tumor such as melanoma, head and neck, liver or kidney cancer.

The V and J genes are TRBV14 and TRBJ2-5; D ambiguous. V was cut by 0 bases and J by 2 bases, with 19 bases left in between. The germline V gene has CDR1 SGHDN and CDR2 FVKESK. The CDR3 sequence is 18 residues long. The CDR3 protein is CASSQEPLNSERQETQYF. The CDR3 region has the DNA TGTGCCAGCAGCCAAGAGCCCCTAAACAGCGAGCGTCAAGAGACCCAGTACTTC.

The rearrangement links TRBV29-1 to TRBJ2-7; tentative D call: TRBD2 (5 bases). V was trimmed by 0 bases and J by 5 bases, leaving 8 bases between them. Germline CDR1 SQVTM, CDR2 ANQGSEA. This CDR3 comprises 12 residues. CDR3 protein: CSVEDPGNEQYF. CDR3 bases: TGCAGCGTTGAAGATCCCGGGAACGAGCAGTACTTC.

This clone was observed a single time. This sequence joins TRBV7-6 and TRBJ1-6; 9 nucleotides align to TRBD1. The germline V gene encodes CDR1 SGHVS and CDR2 FNYEAQ. Trimming at V came to 4 bases and at J to 6 bases, leaving 4 bases not matched to a gene. The CDR3 has 15 residues. The CDR3 DNA reads as TGTGCCAGCAGCTCGGGGACAGGGACTAATTCACCCCTCCACTTT. Amino acid sequence: CASSSGTGTNSPLHF. The variable domain in full, completed from reference TRBV7-6 and TRBJ1-6, reads GAGVSQSPRYKVTKRGQDVALRCDPISGHVSLYWYRQALGQGPEFLTYFNYEAQQDKSGLPNDRFSAERPEGSISTLTIQRTEQRDSAMYRCASSSGTGTNSPLHFGNGTRLTVT.

The genes are TRBV2 and TRBJ2-5; weak D call: TRBD2 (6 bases). Germline lookup yields CDR1 SNHLY and CDR2 FYNNEI. The CDR3 is made up of 13 amino acids. Trimming pared 0 bases from V and 4 bases from J, leaving 6 bases between. The CDR3 sequence is CASSEAGGETQYF. The CDR3 nucleotides are TGTGCCAGCAGTGAAGCCGGGGGAGAGACCCAGTACTTC.

The chain employs TRBV7-2 and TRBJ2-1; D is ambiguous. CDR1 and CDR2 from the germline V gene are SGHTA and FQGNSA. V lost 0 bases and J lost 0, with 12 bases in between. This CDR3 contains 17 residues. CDR3 loop: CASSLALRASSYNEQFF. DNA for the CDR3: TGTGCCAGCAGCTTAGCGCTCCGGGCCAGCTCCTACAATGAGCAGTTCTTC.

V usage is TRBV5-5 and J usage is TRBJ2-2; the D call may be TRBD1 or TRBD2 (5 bases each). The CDR3 loop spans 16 amino acids. Between the trimmed V and J ends, which lost 4 bases and 5 bases, there was a span of 18 bases. Germline V gives CDR1 SGHKS, CDR2 YYEKEE (reference sequence). The CDR3 region is CASSQGAGTHTGELFF. In DNA form, the CDR3 reads TGTGCCAGCAGCCAAGGCGCCGGGACCCATACCGGGGAGCTGTTTTTT. Full variable domain (rest looked up from reference TRBV5-5 and TRBJ2-2): DAGVTQSPTHLIKTRGQQVTLRCSPISGHKSVSWYQQVLGQGPQFIFQYYEKEERGRGNFPDRFSARQFPNYSSELNVNALLLGDSALYLCASSQGAGTHTGELFFGEGSRLTVL.

The chain uses TRBV7-3 and TRBJ2-7; tentatively, D is TRBD2 (7 bases). CDR3 length: 12 residues. In germline, CDR1 is SGHTA, CDR2 FQGTGA. Trimming took 8 bases from V and 5 from J, leaving 13 bases between them. The CDR3 DNA reads TGTGCCAGCGGTAGGGGGGGAGACGAGCAGTACTTC. Translated, it gives CASGRGGDEQYF.

V gene TRBV9 combines with J gene TRBJ2-3; no definite D call. In germline, CDR1 is SGDLS, CDR2 YYNGEE. This CDR3 is 12 amino acids long. Trimming stripped 0 bases from V and 4 bases from J, with 3 bases between. The CDR3 reads CASSVDPDTQYF. CDR3 nucleotides: TGTGCCAGCAGCGTAGATCCAGATACGCAGTATTTT.